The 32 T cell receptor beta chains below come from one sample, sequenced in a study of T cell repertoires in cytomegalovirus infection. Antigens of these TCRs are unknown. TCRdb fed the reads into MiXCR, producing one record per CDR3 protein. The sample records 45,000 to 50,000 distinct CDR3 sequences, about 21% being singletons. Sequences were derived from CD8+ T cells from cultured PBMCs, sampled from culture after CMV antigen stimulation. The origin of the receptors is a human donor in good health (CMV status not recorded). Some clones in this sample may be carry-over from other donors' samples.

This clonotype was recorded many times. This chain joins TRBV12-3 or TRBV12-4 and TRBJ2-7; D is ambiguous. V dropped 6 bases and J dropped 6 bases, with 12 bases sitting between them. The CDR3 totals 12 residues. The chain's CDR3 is CASSPTVTEQYF. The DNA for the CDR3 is TGTGCCAGCAGCCCCACAGTTACCGAGCAGTACTTC.

CDR3 nucleotide sequence: TGCAGTGCTAGAGAGGGCAATGAGCAGTTCTTC. As protein: CSAREGNEQFF. The chain is built from TRBV20-1 and TRBJ2-1; D is unclear. Trimming took 0 bases from V and 6 from J, leaving 3 bases between them. Germline-derived CDR1 and CDR2 are DFQATT and SNEGSKA (reference sequence). This CDR3 has 11 amino acids.

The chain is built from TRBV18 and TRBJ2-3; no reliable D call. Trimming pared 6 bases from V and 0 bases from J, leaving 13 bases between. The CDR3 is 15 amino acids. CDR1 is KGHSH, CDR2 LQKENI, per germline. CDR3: CASSPPAASTDTQYF. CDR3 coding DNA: TGTGCCAGCTCCCCGCCCGCAGCTAGCACAGATACGCAGTATTTT.

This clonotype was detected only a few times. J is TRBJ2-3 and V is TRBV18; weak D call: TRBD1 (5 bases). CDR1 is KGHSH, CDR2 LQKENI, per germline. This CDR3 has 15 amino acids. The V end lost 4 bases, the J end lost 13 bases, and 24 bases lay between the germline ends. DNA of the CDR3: TGTGCCAGCTCACGGATGGGCAGGGCAACCCGACGGGAGTATTTT. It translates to CASSRMGRATRREYF.

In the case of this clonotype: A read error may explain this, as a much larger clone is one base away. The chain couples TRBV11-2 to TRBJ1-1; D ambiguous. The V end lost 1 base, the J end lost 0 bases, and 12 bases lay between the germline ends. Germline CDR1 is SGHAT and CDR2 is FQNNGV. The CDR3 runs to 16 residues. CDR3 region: CASSLVRGGMNTEAFF. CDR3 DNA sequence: TGTGCCAGCAGCTTAGTCCGGGGAGGGATGAACACTGAAGCTTTCTTT.

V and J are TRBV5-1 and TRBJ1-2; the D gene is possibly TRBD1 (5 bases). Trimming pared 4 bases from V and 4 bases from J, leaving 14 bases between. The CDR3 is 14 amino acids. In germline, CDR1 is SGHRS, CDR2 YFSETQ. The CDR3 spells CASSTEWDGYGYTF. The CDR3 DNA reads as TGCGCCAGCAGCACAGAATGGGACGGCTATGGCTACACCTTC.

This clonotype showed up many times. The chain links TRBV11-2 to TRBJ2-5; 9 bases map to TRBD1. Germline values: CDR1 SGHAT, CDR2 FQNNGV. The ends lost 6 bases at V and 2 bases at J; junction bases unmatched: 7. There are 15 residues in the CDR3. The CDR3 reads CASSTGQGLQETQYF. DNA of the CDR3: TGTGCCAGCAGTACCGGACAGGGGCTGCAAGAGACCCAGTACTTC.

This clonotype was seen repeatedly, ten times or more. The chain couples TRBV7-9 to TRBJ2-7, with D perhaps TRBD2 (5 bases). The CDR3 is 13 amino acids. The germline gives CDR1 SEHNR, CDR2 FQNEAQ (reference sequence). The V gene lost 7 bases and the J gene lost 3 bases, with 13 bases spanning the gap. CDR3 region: CASNGGRDYEQYF. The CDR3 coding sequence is TGTGCCAGCAACGGAGGACGGGACTACGAGCAGTACTTC. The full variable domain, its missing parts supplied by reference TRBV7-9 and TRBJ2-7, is DTGVSQNPRHKITKRGQNVTFRCDPISEHNRLYWYRQTLGQGPEFLTYFQNEAQLEKSRLLSDRFSAERPKGSFSTLEIQRTEQGDSAMYLCASNGGRDYEQYFGPGTRLTVT.

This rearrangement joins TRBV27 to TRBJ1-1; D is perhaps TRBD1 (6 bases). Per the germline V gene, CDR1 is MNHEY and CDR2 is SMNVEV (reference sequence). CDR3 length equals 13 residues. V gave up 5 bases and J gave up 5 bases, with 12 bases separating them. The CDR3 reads CASSLYRETEAFF. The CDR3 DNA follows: TGTGCCAGCAGTCTCTACAGGGAAACTGAAGCTTTCTTT.

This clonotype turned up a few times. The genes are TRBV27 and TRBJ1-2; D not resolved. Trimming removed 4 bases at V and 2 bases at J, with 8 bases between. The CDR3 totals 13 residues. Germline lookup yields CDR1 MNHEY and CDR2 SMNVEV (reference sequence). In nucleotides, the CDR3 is TGTGCCAGCAGTTCTGGAGGGAACTATGGCTACACCTTC. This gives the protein CASSSGGNYGYTF.

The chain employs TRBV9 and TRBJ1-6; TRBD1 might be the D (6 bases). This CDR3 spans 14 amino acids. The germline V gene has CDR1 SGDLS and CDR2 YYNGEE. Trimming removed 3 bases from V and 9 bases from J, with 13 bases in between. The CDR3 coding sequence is TGTGCCAGCAGCGATGGGGGCCCGGGTTCACCCCTCCACTTT. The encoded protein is CASSDGGPGSPLHF.

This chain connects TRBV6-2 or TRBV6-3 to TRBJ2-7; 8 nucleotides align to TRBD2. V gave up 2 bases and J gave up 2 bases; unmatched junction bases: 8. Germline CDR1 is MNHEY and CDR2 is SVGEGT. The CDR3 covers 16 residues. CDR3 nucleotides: TGTGCCAGCAGTTACGAGCGGGGGAGCCTCCCCTACGAGCAGTACTTC. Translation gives CASSYERGSLPYEQYF.

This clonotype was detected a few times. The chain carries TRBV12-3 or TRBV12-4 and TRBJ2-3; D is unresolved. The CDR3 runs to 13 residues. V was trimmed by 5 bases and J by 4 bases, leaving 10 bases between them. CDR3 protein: CASSPPMADTQYF. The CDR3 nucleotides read TGTGCCAGCAGTCCCCCTATGGCAGATACGCAGTATTTT.

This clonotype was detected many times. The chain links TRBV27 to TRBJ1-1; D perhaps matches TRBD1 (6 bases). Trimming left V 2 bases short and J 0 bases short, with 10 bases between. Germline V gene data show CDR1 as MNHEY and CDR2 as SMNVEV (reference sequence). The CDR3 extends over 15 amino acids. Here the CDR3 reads CASSLQTGVNTEAFF. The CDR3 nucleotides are TGTGCCAGCAGTTTACAGACAGGAGTGAACACTGAAGCTTTCTTT.

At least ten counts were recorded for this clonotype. The CDR3 spells CASSSSGGWNTEAFF. For the CDR3, the DNA is TGTGCCAGCAGCTCCAGCGGGGGGTGGAACACTGAAGCTTTCTTT. The genes are TRBV7-9 and TRBJ1-1; D perhaps matches TRBD1 (5 bases). The germline CDR1 and CDR2 sequences are SEHNR and FQNEAQ (reference sequence). V lost 4 bases to trimming and J lost 1 base, with 13 bases between them. The CDR3 has 15 amino acids.

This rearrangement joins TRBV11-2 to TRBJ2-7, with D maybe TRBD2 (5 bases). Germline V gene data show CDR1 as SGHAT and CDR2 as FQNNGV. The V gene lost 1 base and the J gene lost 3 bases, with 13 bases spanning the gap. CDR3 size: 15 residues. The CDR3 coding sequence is TGTGCCAGCAGCTTAGTATGGGAGAGCGGCTACGAGCAGTACTTC. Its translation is CASSLVWESGYEQYF.

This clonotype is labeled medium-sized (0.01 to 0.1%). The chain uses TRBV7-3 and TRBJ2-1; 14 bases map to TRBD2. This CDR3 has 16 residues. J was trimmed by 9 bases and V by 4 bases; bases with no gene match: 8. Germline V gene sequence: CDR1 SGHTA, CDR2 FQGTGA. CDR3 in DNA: TGTGCCAGCAGCTCTTCCGGGACTAGCGGGGGCTTTGAGCAGTTCTTC. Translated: CASSSSGTSGGFEQFF.

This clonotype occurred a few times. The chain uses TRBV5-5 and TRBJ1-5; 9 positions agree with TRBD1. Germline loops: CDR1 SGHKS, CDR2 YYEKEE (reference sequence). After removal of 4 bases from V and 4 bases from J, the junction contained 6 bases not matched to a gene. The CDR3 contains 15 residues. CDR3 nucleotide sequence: TGTGCCAGCAGCCCGGGGACAGGGCCAAATCAGCCCCAGCATTTT. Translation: CASSPGTGPNQPQHF.

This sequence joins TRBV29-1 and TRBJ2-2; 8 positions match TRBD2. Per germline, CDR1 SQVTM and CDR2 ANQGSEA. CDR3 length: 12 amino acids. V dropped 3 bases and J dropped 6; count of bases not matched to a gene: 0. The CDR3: CSVERGAGELFF. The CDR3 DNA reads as TGCAGCGTTGAGCGGGGGGCCGGGGAGCTGTTTTTT.

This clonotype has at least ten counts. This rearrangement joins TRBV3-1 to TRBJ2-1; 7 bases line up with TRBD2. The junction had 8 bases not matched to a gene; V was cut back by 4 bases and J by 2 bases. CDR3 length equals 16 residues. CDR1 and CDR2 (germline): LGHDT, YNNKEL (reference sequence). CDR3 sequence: CASSPSGLTTYNEQFF. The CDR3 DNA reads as TGTGCCAGCAGCCCGTCGGGACTAACGACCTACAATGAGCAGTTCTTC.

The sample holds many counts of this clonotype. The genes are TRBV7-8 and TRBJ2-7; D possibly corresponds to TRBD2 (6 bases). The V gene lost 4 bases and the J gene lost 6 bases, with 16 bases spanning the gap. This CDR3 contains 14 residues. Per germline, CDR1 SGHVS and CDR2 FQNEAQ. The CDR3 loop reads CASSSGGTGGEQYF. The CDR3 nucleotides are TGTGCCAGCAGCTCTGGGGGGACCGGCGGCGAGCAGTACTTC.

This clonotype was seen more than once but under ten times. As DNA, the CDR3 is TGTGCCACCGCACTAATCGACGGACAGGGGGCTGATGGCTACACCTTC. The encoded protein is CATALIDGQGADGYTF. V and J are TRBV27 and TRBJ1-2; the match to TRBD1 covers 11 bases. This CDR3 has 16 residues. Looked up from germline, CDR1 is MNHEY and CDR2 is SMNVEV (reference sequence). V trimming: 10 bases; J trimming: 6 bases; junction bases outside the gene matches: 16.

CDR3: CASGRTGELFF. The CDR3 nucleotides read TGTGCCAGCGGGAGAACCGGGGAGCTGTTTTTT. The chain links TRBV27 to TRBJ2-2, with D possibly matching TRBD2 (5 bases). The CDR3 has 11 residues. Trimming took off 8 bases at V and 5 bases at J, with 6 bases between the two ends. The V gene's germline CDR1 is MNHEY and CDR2 SMNVEV (reference sequence).

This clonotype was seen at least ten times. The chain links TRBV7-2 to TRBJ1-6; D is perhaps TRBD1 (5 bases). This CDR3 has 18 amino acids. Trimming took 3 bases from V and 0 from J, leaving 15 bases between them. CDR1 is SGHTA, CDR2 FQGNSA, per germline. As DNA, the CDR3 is TGTGCCAGCAGCTTCCAGGGTCTCCGAAGCTCCTATAATTCACCCCTCCACTTT. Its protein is CASSFQGLRSSYNSPLHF.

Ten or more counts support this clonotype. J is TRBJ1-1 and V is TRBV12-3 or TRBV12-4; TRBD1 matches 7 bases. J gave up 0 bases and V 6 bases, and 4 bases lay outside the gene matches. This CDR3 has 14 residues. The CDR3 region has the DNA TGTGCCAGCAGATGGACAGGAATGAACACTGAAGCTTTCTTT. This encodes CASRWTGMNTEAFF.

The CDR3 DNA reads TGTGCCAGCAGCGTAGTGGGGGGGGACGAGCAGTACTTC. This codes for CASSVVGGDEQYF. The chain recombines TRBV9 with TRBJ2-7, with 7 bases fitting TRBD2. V lost 0 bases to trimming and J lost 5 bases; unmatched junction nucleotides: 2. The CDR3 is made up of 13 amino acids. CDR1 and CDR2 (germline): SGDLS, YYNGEE.

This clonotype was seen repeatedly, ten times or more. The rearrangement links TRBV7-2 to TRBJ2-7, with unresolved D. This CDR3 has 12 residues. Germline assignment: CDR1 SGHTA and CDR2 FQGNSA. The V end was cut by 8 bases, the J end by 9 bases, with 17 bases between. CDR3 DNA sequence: TGTGCCAGCGGAAACTTCGAACCGGTGCAGTACTTC. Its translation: CASGNFEPVQYF. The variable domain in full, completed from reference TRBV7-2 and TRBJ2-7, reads GAGVSQSPSNKVTEKGKDVELRCDPISGHTALYWYRQSLGQGLEFLIYFQGNSAPDKSGLPSDRFSAERTGGSVSTLTIQRTQQEDSAVYLCASGNFEPVQYFGPGTRLTVT.

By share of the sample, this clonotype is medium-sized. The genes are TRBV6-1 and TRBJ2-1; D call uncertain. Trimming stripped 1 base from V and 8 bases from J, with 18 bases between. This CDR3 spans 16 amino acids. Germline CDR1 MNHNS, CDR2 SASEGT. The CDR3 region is CASSEGPSALGYEQFF. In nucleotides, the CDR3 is TGTGCCAGCAGTGAAGGGCCATCGGCTTTAGGGTATGAGCAGTTCTTC.

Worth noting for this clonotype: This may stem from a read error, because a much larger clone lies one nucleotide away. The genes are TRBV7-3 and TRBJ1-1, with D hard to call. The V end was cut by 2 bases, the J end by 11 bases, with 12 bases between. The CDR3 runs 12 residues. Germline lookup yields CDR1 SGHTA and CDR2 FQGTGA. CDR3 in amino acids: CASSLDDLLAFF. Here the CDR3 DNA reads TGTGCCAGCAGCTTAGATGACTTATTGGCTTTCTTT.

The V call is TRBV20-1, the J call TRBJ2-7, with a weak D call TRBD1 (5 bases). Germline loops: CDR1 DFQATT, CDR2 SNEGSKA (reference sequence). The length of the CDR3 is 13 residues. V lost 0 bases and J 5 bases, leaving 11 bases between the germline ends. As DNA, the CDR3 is TGCAGTGCTAGAGACCCAGGGTGCAACGAGCAGTACTTC. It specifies CSARDPGCNEQYF.

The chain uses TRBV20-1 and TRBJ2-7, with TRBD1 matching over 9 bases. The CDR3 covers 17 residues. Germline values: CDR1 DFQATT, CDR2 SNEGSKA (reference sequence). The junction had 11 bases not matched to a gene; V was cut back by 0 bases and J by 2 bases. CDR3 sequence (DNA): TGCAGTGCTAGAGAGACACCGCCCGGGACAGGGACCTACGAGCAGTACTTC. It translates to CSARETPPGTGTYEQYF.

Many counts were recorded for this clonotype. For the CDR3, the DNA is TGTGCCAGCAGCGGGGACAGAGGGGATACGCAGTATTTT. It yields the protein CASSGDRGDTQYF. The chain has TRBV5-4 and TRBJ2-3; 7 nucleotides line up with TRBD1. The ends lost 4 bases at V and 6 bases at J; junction bases unmatched: 5. Per germline, CDR1 SGHNT and CDR2 YYREEE (reference sequence). The CDR3 length is 13 residues.